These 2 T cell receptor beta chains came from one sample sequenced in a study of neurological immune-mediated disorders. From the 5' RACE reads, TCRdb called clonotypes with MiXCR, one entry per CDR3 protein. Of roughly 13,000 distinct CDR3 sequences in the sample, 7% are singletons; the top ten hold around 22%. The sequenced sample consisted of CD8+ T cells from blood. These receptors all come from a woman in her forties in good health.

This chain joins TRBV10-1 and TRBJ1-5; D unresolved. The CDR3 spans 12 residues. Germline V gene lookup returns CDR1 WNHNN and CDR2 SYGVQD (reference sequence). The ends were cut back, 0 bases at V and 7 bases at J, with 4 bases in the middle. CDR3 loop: CASSESGQPQHF. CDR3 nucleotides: TGCGCCAGCAGTGAGTCAGGGCAGCCCCAGCATTTT.

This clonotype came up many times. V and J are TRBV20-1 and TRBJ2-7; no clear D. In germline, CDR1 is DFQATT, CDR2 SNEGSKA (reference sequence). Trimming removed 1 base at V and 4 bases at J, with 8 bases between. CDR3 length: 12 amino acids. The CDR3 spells CSARGAGYEQYF. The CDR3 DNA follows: TGCAGTGCTAGAGGGGCCGGGTACGAGCAGTACTTC.